A selection of T cell receptor beta chains follows, all from one sample in a study of cytomegalovirus exposure and HLA in healthy donors. Produced via immunoSEQ multiplex PCR; TCRdb's table is partial and in-frame only. The ten top clones account for more than 0.95%, within a sample of just over 200,000 clones. Sequencing used PBMCs. The receptors shown here come from a girl under 10 years old in good health and CMV-seropositive. CDR3s include the opening cysteine and the closing phenylalanine or tryptophan. A D gene is named only where the DNA matches it firmly.

J: TRBJ1-2
V: TRBV6-5
D: TRBD1
CDR3: CASSYSGDSTYGYTF
DNA: TGTGCCAGCAGTTACTCGGGGGACAGCACATATGGCTACACCTTC

J: TRBJ2-6
V: TRBV5-1
D: .
CDR3: CASSLVEEGNSGANVLTF
DNA: TGCGCCAGCAGCTTGGTTGAGGAAGGAAACTCTGGGGCCAACGTCCTGACTTTC

J: TRBJ2-3
V: TRBV27
D: .
CDR3: CASSFVAATGTQYF
DNA: TGTGCCAGCAGTTTTGTAGCGGCCACGGGTACGCAGTATTTT

J: TRBJ2-2
V: TRBV14
D: TRBD2
CDR3: CASSRMTSGPGELFF
DNA: TGTGCCAGCAGCCGCATGACTAGCGGCCCCGGGGAGCTGTTTTTT

J: TRBJ1-5
V: TRBV6-6
D: TRBD1
CDR3: CASAGTGSQPQHF
DNA: TGTGCCAGCGCAGGGACAGGGTCTCAGCCCCAGCATTTT

J: TRBJ1-6
V: TRBV6-4
D: .
CDR3: CASSEQGGGNSPLHF
DNA: TGTGCCAGCAGTGAACAAGGGGGGGGTAATTCACCCCTCCACTTT

J: TRBJ1-1
V: TRBV18
D: TRBD1
CDR3: CASSPFTGGDAEAFF
DNA: TGTGCCAGCTCACCATTTACAGGGGGTGACGCTGAAGCTTTCTTT

J: TRBJ1-5
V: TRBV28
D: TRBD1
CDR3: CASSPGTGRGNQPQHF
DNA: TGTGCCAGCAGCCCCGGGACAGGGCGGGGCAATCAGCCCCAGCATTTT

J: TRBJ2-7
V: TRBV9
D: TRBD2
CDR3: CASSVEGGRYEQYF
DNA: TGTGCCAGCAGCGTAGAGGGAGGGAGGTACGAGCAGTACTTC

J: TRBJ1-6
V: TRBV28
D: .
CDR3: CASSPPQGTPLHF
DNA: TGTGCCAGCAGTCCACCACAGGGTACACCCCTCCACTTT

J: TRBJ1-3
V: TRBV7-5
D: .
CDR3: CVRSLAHVTVSSGNTIYF
DNA: TGTGTCAGAAGCTTAGCCCATGTAACTGTGAGCTCTGGAAACACCATATATTTT

J: TRBJ1-1
V: TRBV19
D: .
CDR3: CASSIPMAEAFF
DNA: TGTGCCAGTAGTATCCCTATGGCTGAAGCTTTCTTT

J: TRBJ2-3
V: TRBV5-1
D: TRBD1
CDR3: CASSLRGLPTDTQYF
DNA: TGCGCCAGCAGCTTGAGGGGGCTACCAACAGATACGCAGTATTTT

J: TRBJ1-1
V: TRBV28
D: TRBD1
CDR3: CASSFSGGPLNTEAFF
DNA: TGTGCCAGCAGTTTTTCAGGGGGGCCCCTGAACACTGAAGCTTTCTTT

J: TRBJ2-2
V: TRBV10-3
D: TRBD2
CDR3: CAIRAERAGVSTGELFF
DNA: TGTGCCATCAGGGCCGAGCGGGCGGGAGTTTCCACCGGGGAGCTGTTTTTT

J: TRBJ2-1
V: TRBV2
D: .
CDR3: CASSAWGPNEQFF
DNA: TGTGCCAGCAGTGCTTGGGGCCCCAATGAGCAGTTCTTC

J: TRBJ2-5
V: TRBV4-2
D: TRBD1
CDR3: CASSQLDRDQETQYF
DNA: TGTGCCAGCAGCCAATTGGACAGGGACCAAGAGACCCAGTACTTC

J: TRBJ2-1
V: TRBV5-4
D: TRBD2
CDR3: CASSFSGLAGMYEQFF
DNA: TGTGCCAGCAGCTTTAGCGGGCTAGCGGGTATGTATGAGCAGTTCTTC

J: TRBJ1-2
V: TRBV14
D: TRBD1
CDR3: CASSRRQGLGYGYTF
DNA: TGTGCCAGCAGCCGCCGACAGGGCCTTGGCTATGGCTACACCTTC

J: TRBJ2-7
V: TRBV2
D: .
CDR3: CASSDEAYEQYF
DNA: TGTGCCAGCAGTGACGAGGCCTACGAGCAGTACTTC

J: TRBJ2-3
V: TRBV2
D: TRBD2
CDR3: CASTLHLERELLSSTDTQYF
DNA: TGTGCCAGCACCCTGCACCTCGAGCGGGAGCTGCTATCTAGCACAGATACGCAGTATTTT

J: TRBJ2-3
V: TRBV10-3
D: TRBD2
CDR3: CAIRGSSGRGGADTQYF
DNA: TGTGCCATCAGGGGTTCTAGCGGGAGGGGAGGCGCAGATACGCAGTATTTT

J: TRBJ2-2
V: TRBV5-1
D: TRBD1
CDR3: CASMTGQGLTGELFF
DNA: TGCGCCAGCATGACGGGACAGGGCTTAACCGGGGAGCTGTTTTTT

J: TRBJ2-7
V: TRBV15
D: TRBD2
CDR3: CATSRAVGLAGGATYEQYF
DNA: TGTGCCACCAGCAGAGCCGTGGGACTAGCGGGAGGGGCGACCTACGAGCAGTACTTC

J: TRBJ2-3
V: TRBV5-4
D: .
CDR3: CASSPRESGTDTQYF
DNA: TGTGCCAGCAGTCCCCGTGAGAGCGGCACAGATACGCAGTATTTT

J: TRBJ2-3
V: TRBV28
D: .
CDR3: CASRSTVPDTQYF
DNA: TGTGCCAGCAGGAGCACAGTGCCAGATACGCAGTATTTT

J: TRBJ1-3
V: TRBV5-1
D: TRBD1
CDR3: CASSLGRDRSGNTIYF
DNA: TGCGCCAGCAGCTTGGGCCGGGACAGATCTGGAAACACCATATATTTT